One sample yielded the 24 T cell receptor beta chains listed below, sequenced in a study of a mutant IDH1 vaccine in newly diagnosed glioma. Data came from immunoSEQ multiplex PCR; TCRdb stores just in-frame clones and leaves some out. The data contain under 85,000 clones, approximately 85% of them seen just once; the ten biggest clones take up approximately 0.8%. The time point denotes: week 23, last vaccination. Each dose delivered 300 ug of mutant IDH1 20-mer peptide subcutaneously with imiquimod. These receptors' targets are unknown. The sample here was PBMCs, taken from a glioma patient whose treatment included an IDH1 peptide vaccine. The receptor source for this set is a woman between 45 and 60 years old with glioma.

The chain carries TRBV4-2 and TRBJ2-5; D gene ambiguous. Germline V CDR1 and CDR2: LGHNA, YNFKEQ. The CDR3 has 15 amino acids. V was clipped by 1 base and J by 5 bases, with 14 bases between them. In nucleotides, the CDR3 is TGTGCCAGCAGCCAAGCGTCCGGTGGGCGGGAGACCCAGTACTTC. Its protein product is CASSQASGGRETQYF.

The J gene is TRBJ2-3, the V gene TRBV10-3; D gene unclear. V was pared by 1 base and J by 2 bases, with 10 bases between. There are 15 residues in the CDR3. Germline CDR1 is ENHRY and CDR2 is SYGVKD. The CDR3 region has the DNA TGTGCCATCAGTGAGTTTGGGCAGCCCACAGATACGCAGTATTTT. It specifies CAISEFGQPTDTQYF.

The genes are TRBV7-9 and TRBJ2-2, with a tentative D call TRBD2 (6 bases). The germline gives CDR1 SEHNR, CDR2 FQNEAQ (reference sequence). The CDR3 covers 16 residues. V was trimmed by 10 bases and J by 0 bases, leaving 18 bases between them. The CDR3 sequence is CATCIVQRANTGELFF. In nucleotides, the CDR3 is TGTGCCACTTGCATCGTCCAGCGGGCGAACACCGGGGAGCTGTTTTTT.

The gene calls are TRBV6-6 and TRBJ2-7; a possible D gene is TRBD1 (5 bases). This CDR3 is built from 15 residues. V lost 2 bases to trimming and J lost 2 bases, with 13 bases between them. Germline V CDR1 and CDR2: MNHNY, SVGAGI (reference sequence). CDR3 residues: CASSYMGRGAYEQYF. For the CDR3, the DNA is TGTGCCAGCAGTTACATGGGAAGGGGCGCCTACGAGCAGTACTTC.

This clone was counted only a few times. The J gene is TRBJ1-2, the V gene TRBV4-1; D is uncertain. The CDR3 runs to 14 residues. Germline loops: CDR1 MGHRA, CDR2 YSYEKL. V was trimmed by 4 bases and J by 8 bases, leaving 17 bases between them. The CDR3 nucleotides read TGCGCCAGCAGCCTGAGGGCAGTCCGCAGGGGCTACACCTTC. Protein sequence: CASSLRAVRRGYTF.

This clone was observed a handful of times. The chain uses TRBV28 and TRBJ1-1; maybe TRBD1 (5 bases). Trimming shortened V by 4 bases and J by 2 bases, and 11 bases separated the two germline ends. CDR1 and CDR2 from the germline V gene are MDHEN and SYDVKM. The CDR3 loop spans 14 amino acids. CDR3 protein: CASSYPRVNTEAFF. The CDR3, as DNA: TGTGCCAGCAGTTACCCCAGGGTAAACACTGAAGCTTTCTTT.

The chain joins TRBV14 to TRBJ2-1; weak D call: TRBD2 (6 bases). The CDR3 extends over 17 amino acids. Germline assignment: CDR1 SGHDN and CDR2 FVKESK. V dropped 0 bases and J dropped 4 bases, with 16 bases sitting between them. The CDR3 DNA reads TGTGCCAGCAGCCAAGATCCCGGGACTCAGAGGTACAATGAGCAGTTCTTC. Encoded protein: CASSQDPGTQRYNEQFF.

This clone was picked up one time. The gene calls are TRBV6-5 and TRBJ2-5, with D unresolved. In germline, CDR1 is MNHEY, CDR2 SVGAGI. The CDR3 length is 15 residues. Trimming shortened V by 4 bases and J by 1 base, and 13 bases separated the two germline ends. The chain's CDR3 is CASSFSHSAQETQYF. DNA of the CDR3: TGTGCCAGCAGTTTTTCCCACAGCGCCCAAGAGACCCAGTACTTC.

The chain is built from TRBV19 and TRBJ1-4; maybe TRBD1 (5 bases). Trimming cost V 5 bases and J 8 bases, with 12 bases left between them. The CDR3 totals 13 residues. Germline V gene sequence: CDR1 LNHDA, CDR2 SQIVND (reference sequence). The CDR3 nucleotides read TGTGCCAGTAGTGTTCGACAGCACGAAAAACTGTTTTTT. Residues: CASSVRQHEKLFF.

In its sample, this clone was seen a few times. Other DNA variants within this sample encode the same CDR3. Written as DNA, the CDR3 is TGCGCCAGCAGCCCTTCGACAGGTATGAACACTGAAGCTTTCTTT. Translating it yields CASSPSTGMNTEAFF. The rearrangement uses TRBV10-1 and TRBJ1-1; D is possibly TRBD1 (6 bases). Germline V CDR1 and CDR2: WNHNN, SYGVQD (reference sequence). Trimming took 6 bases from V and 0 from J, leaving 14 bases between them. The CDR3 extends over 15 amino acids.

The chain joins TRBV4-1 to TRBJ1-5, with D hard to call. Germline CDR1 reads MGHRA; CDR2 reads YSYEKL. CDR3 length: 14 amino acids. V was cut by 0 bases and J by 7 bases, with 10 bases left in between. CDR3 in amino acids: CASSQDSGPQPQHF. CDR3 nucleotide sequence: TGCGCCAGCAGCCAAGATTCCGGGCCCCAGCCCCAGCATTTT.

This rearrangement joins TRBV19 to TRBJ2-3, with TRBD2 identical over 9 bases. Germline-derived CDR1 and CDR2 are LNHDA and SQIVND (reference sequence). This CDR3 is 17 amino acids long. V dropped 1 base and J dropped 4; count of bases not matched to a gene: 9. The CDR3 coding sequence is TGTGCCAGTAGTATAGCCCATCTGCGGGAGGGGGCAGATACGCAGTATTTT. Amino acids: CASSIAHLREGADTQYF.

The chain uses TRBV27 and TRBJ2-1, with 8 nucleotides matching TRBD2. The CDR3 runs 14 residues. Germline V gene data show CDR1 as MNHEY and CDR2 as SMNVEV (reference sequence). With V trimmed by 6 bases and J by 8 bases, 9 bases remained unmatched. CDR3 amino acids: CASRALGRAHEQFF. CDR3 nucleotide sequence: TGTGCCAGCAGGGCACTCGGGAGGGCCCATGAGCAGTTCTTC.

This clone was recorded only once. The chain couples TRBV5-4 to TRBJ2-4; D perhaps matches TRBD2 (6 bases). This CDR3 is built from 15 residues. Trimming removed 2 bases from V and 6 bases from J, with 15 bases in between. CDR1 and CDR2 (germline): SGHNT, YYREEE (reference sequence). The CDR3 loop reads CASSLWAGKGNIQYF. DNA for the CDR3: TGTGCCAGCAGCTTATGGGCGGGGAAGGGAAACATTCAGTACTTC.

This CDR3 is CASLGNNQPQHF. The CDR3 DNA is TGTGCCAGCTTAGGGAACAATCAGCCCCAGCATTTT. The chain recombines TRBV28 with TRBJ1-5; D remains ambiguous. With 8 bases removed from V and 3 bases from J, the gap between germline ends came to 8 bases. Per the germline V gene, CDR1 is MDHEN and CDR2 is SYDVKM. This CDR3 spans 12 amino acids.

V gene TRBV10-1 combines with J gene TRBJ2-3, with 10 bases lining up with TRBD2. V gave up 3 bases and J gave up 2 bases; unmatched junction bases: 5. The CDR3 has 16 amino acids. CDR1 WNHNN and CDR2 SYGVQD come from the germline V gene (reference sequence). This CDR3 reads CASSEALAGVTDTQYF. In DNA form, the CDR3 reads TGCGCCAGCAGTGAAGCTCTAGCGGGGGTCACAGATACGCAGTATTTT.

The CDR3 is CASSLYLFGANVLTF. CDR3 nucleotides: TGTGCCAGCAGCTTGTACCTCTTTGGGGCCAACGTCCTGACTTTC. The chain couples TRBV5-5 to TRBJ2-6; the D is unclear. This CDR3 has 15 residues. V was pared by 1 base and J by 3 bases, with 8 bases between. Germline assignment: CDR1 SGHKS and CDR2 YYEKEE (reference sequence).

V gene TRBV5-8 combines with J gene TRBJ2-5; D may correspond to TRBD1 or TRBD2 (5 bases each). This CDR3 has 16 residues. Germline CDR1 reads SGHTS; CDR2 reads YDEGEE. Trimming stripped 0 bases from V and 1 base from J, with 13 bases between. The CDR3 protein is CASSLEGTTLQETQYF. DNA for the CDR3: TGTGCCAGCAGCTTGGAGGGGACGACCCTCCAAGAGACCCAGTACTTC.

This clone has a handful of counts. The V call is TRBV7-9, the J call TRBJ1-1; 7 positions agree with TRBD1. Germline loops: CDR1 SEHNR, CDR2 FQNEAQ (reference sequence). V lost 5 bases and J lost 2; bases outside the gene matches: 8. The CDR3 runs 15 residues. This chain's CDR3 is CASSHRQGINTEAFF. The CDR3 DNA is TGTGCCAGCAGCCACCGACAGGGAATCAACACTGAAGCTTTCTTT.

V usage is TRBV5-6 and J usage is TRBJ1-1; a possible D gene is TRBD1 (6 bases). CDR1 and CDR2 from the germline V gene are SGHDT and YYEEEE. This CDR3 has 15 residues. With 4 bases removed from V and 9 bases from J, the gap between germline ends came to 22 bases. In DNA, the CDR3 is TGTGCCAGCAGCCCGGGACAAACGGTTATTAGGCAAGCTTTCTTT. Its translation is CASSPGQTVIRQAFF.

The chain combines TRBV19 with TRBJ2-7, with 8 positions matching TRBD1. V lost 5 bases, J lost 2 bases, and 5 bases stayed unmatched. CDR3 size: 14 residues. Germline loops: CDR1 LNHDA, CDR2 SQIVND (reference sequence). The CDR3: CASSVRDRPYEQYF. As DNA, the CDR3 is TGTGCCAGTAGTGTGCGGGACAGGCCCTACGAGCAGTACTTC.

The chain joins TRBV30 to TRBJ2-1; 7 bases are a match to TRBD1. The CDR3 has 13 amino acids. Germline CDR1 is GTSNPN and CDR2 is SVGIG (reference sequence). V was clipped by 5 bases and J by 9 bases; unmatched bases: 10. CDR3 region: CAWSPRQGIEQFF. CDR3 sequence (DNA): TGTGCCTGGTCTCCCCGACAGGGCATTGAGCAGTTCTTC.

The rearrangement joins TRBV5-6 to TRBJ1-2; D remains ambiguous. V lost 0 bases and J 0 bases, leaving 6 bases between the germline ends. This CDR3 is 14 amino acids long. Per the germline V gene, CDR1 is SGHDT and CDR2 is YYEEEE. The CDR3 here is CASSLEQSNYGYTF. The CDR3 coding sequence is TGTGCCAGCAGCTTGGAACAGTCTAACTATGGCTACACCTTC.

The chain joins TRBV11-2 to TRBJ2-7, with 7 bases lining up with TRBD2. The germline gives CDR1 SGHAT, CDR2 FQNNGV. CDR3 size: 15 residues. Trimming cost V 4 bases and J 1 base; bases outside gene matches: 7. CDR3 protein: CASSWGGGPSYEQYF. In DNA form, the CDR3 reads TGTGCCAGCAGCTGGGGGGGAGGGCCGTCCTACGAGCAGTACTTC.